Following are 6 T cell receptor beta chains from one sample sequenced in a study of graft-versus-host responses after intestinal transplantation. The assay was immunoSEQ multiplex PCR, and TCRdb's table has in-frame clones only and misses some. In the table there are about 97,000 clones, around nine tenths of which are singletons. The sample in question was PBMCs, obtained just under 460 days after intestinal transplant. Receptors were obtained from a human patient who received an intestinal transplant, so some T cells may come from the graft donor.

The rearrangement links TRBV5-1 to TRBJ1-2, with a possible D match to TRBD1 (6 bases). The germline V gene has CDR1 SGHRS and CDR2 YFSETQ. The CDR3 is 13 residues long. The V and J ends lost 0 bases and 8 bases respectively, with 11 bases between them. CDR3 amino acids: CASSLDRAGGYTF. In nucleotides, the CDR3 is TGCGCCAGCAGCTTGGACAGGGCTGGGGGCTACACCTTC.

The V and J genes are TRBV14 and TRBJ1-1; TRBD1 might be the D (6 bases). The germline gives CDR1 SGHDN, CDR2 FVKESK. V lost 0 bases, J lost 11 bases, and 13 bases lay in between. The CDR3 contains 13 residues. Written as DNA, the CDR3 is TGTGCCAGCAGCCAAGAACGGGGGGCGCGGGCTTTCTTT. Translating gives CASSQERGARAFF.

This chain joins TRBV19 and TRBJ1-1, with a tentative D call TRBD1 (5 bases). Germline assignment: CDR1 LNHDA and CDR2 SQIVND (reference sequence). V dropped 3 bases and J dropped 0 bases, with 8 bases sitting between them. The CDR3 contains 14 residues. The CDR3 loop reads CASSIRVMNTEAFF. The CDR3 DNA follows: TGTGCCAGTAGTATCAGGGTTATGAACACTGAAGCTTTCTTT.

This CDR3 reads CASSLLGGDEAFF. The DNA of the CDR3 is TGCGCCAGCAGCCTCCTTGGTGGTGATGAAGCTTTCTTT. The chain couples TRBV5-1 to TRBJ1-1; no definite D call. Trimming took 4 bases from V and 7 from J, leaving 14 bases between them. CDR3 length equals 13 residues. In germline, CDR1 is SGHRS, CDR2 YFSETQ.

V gene TRBV11-2 combines with J gene TRBJ2-7, with D maybe TRBD1 (8 bases). CDR3 length equals 17 residues. The germline V gene encodes CDR1 SGHAT and CDR2 FQNNGV. Deletions cut 3 bases from V and 1 base from J, with 19 bases between. The CDR3 sequence is CASSFGRTGLTSYEQYF. DNA of the CDR3: TGTGCCAGCAGCTTCGGGAGGACAGGGCTTACTTCCTACGAGCAGTACTTC.

This clone was observed a single time. The genes are TRBV5-1 and TRBJ2-3, with 9 nucleotides matching TRBD1. This CDR3 is 15 amino acids long. The germline gives CDR1 SGHRS, CDR2 YFSETQ. The J segment lost 6 bases and the V segment lost 4 bases, leaving 9 bases of the junction unmatched. The CDR3 protein is CASSDRGDFFDTQYF. In DNA form, the CDR3 reads TGCGCCAGCAGCGACAGGGGGGATTTTTTCGATACGCAGTATTTT.